This T cell receptor (beta chain) was recovered during a study of tumor-infiltrating lymphocytes in primary liver carcinoma (TCRdb year 2017). In terms of the full investigation: About 5 patients with histopathologically diagnosed primary liver carcinoma underwent surgical resection in China between 2015 and March 2016. Of the five patients (three men and two women, aged 30 to 69 years), four had hepatocellular carcinoma and one had combined HCC and intrahepatic cholangiocarcinoma. The five patients had tumors of stage T1-T3 N0M0, with maximum diameters ranging from 4.2 to 10 cm. Each sample produced roughly 3.65 to 7.5 million productive TCRbeta reads, and read depth showed no significant difference between tissue types. Across five regions of each liver tumor, along with adjacent normal tissue and blood, the study brought together TCRbeta repertoire sequencing, expression microarrays and whole-exome sequencing. TCRbeta repertoire sequencing covered 35 or so specimens from 5 patients: about 25 tumor regions, 5 adjacent noncancerous liver tissues and 5 peripheral blood samples. High reproducibility was observed for the technical replicate repertoires, with mean shared-clone rates roughly 0.92 and correlation coefficients above 0.95. The study at large found these results: Only the TCR beta chain was sequenced, so true repertoire diversity is likely underestimated because unpaired alpha chains were not captured. Comparison of CD4+ and CD8+ T cell repertoires was precluded by the use of bulk unsorted samples. Repertoire overlap was higher between tumor regions (mean around 36%) than tumor-adjacent (approximately 17%) or tumor-blood (approximately 14%) pairs, consistent with antigen-driven expansion. Only a few patients were included in the study, and the authors note that the findings should be validated in a larger study. Compared with blood, tumors had a significantly larger share of the repertoire taken up by the top 250 clones (p = 0.039).

A constant-region primer and ProtoScript II reverse transcriptase were used to reverse-transcribe TCRbeta-specific cDNA from 500 ng total RNA. TCRbeta libraries were built with three nested multiplex PCR rounds, a slightly modified ARM-PCR procedure. Each of the first two PCR rounds ran for 10 cycles and used multiplex TRBV1-TRBV30 forward primers together with a Cbeta reverse primer. Sample barcodes and Illumina adapters were added in a final 25-cycle PCR with Deep VentR polymerase. Before sequencing, amplicons of 200-500 bp were gel-purified using a QIAquick gel extraction kit. An Illumina HiSeq 2500 was used to sequence the TCRbeta amplicons with 250-bp paired-end reads. Processing in the source paper ran as follows. Reads were quality-trimmed with Trimmomatic v0.33, and paired reads were merged with FLASH v1.2.11 to recover full CDR3 sequences. MiGEC v1.2.1b assigned V, D and J germline segments to the rearranged TCRbeta sequences. Clonotype statistics and Shannon-Wiener diversity indices were computed with VDJtools v1.0.0. To cut down on sampling bias, every analysis after diversity analysis relied on just the 250 most abundant clonotypes from each sample. TCRdb itself trimmed the public reads at Q25 with fastp, ran MiXCR and retained productive beta chains. Identical CDR3 protein sequences are pooled into one entry, listed with their most common genes and DNA. In this record, the V and J calls reflect TCRdb's handling and not the investigators' own analysis. The sample has approximately 330,000 distinct CDR3 sequences on record, 65% of them singletons. The biggest ten clones account for about 6.5% of the sample.

V is clipped by 3 bases and J by 8 bases, and the sequence between their germline boundaries is 10 bases long. The germline V gene specifies SGHTA as CDR1 and FQGTGA as CDR2. CDR3 length: 13 amino acids, cysteine to phenylalanine. The entry retains the CDR3 DNA only, 39 bases that are in frame from base 1. In this sample, this clonotype turned up once. Its antigen is unknown. The sample holds no much larger clone one base away, and base qualities are not on file. Evidence from a single read is weak. RNA from unsorted whole blood was extracted with TRIzol reagent, and germline DNA was obtained with the DNeasy Blood & Tissue kit. At the time of sampling, the patients were treatment-naive and had chronic HBV infection. Before surgery, 3.5 to 4 milliliters of peripheral blood were drawn into K2EDTA tubes.

The chain is encoded by TRBV7-3 joined to TRBJ1-4, with no confident D gene call. This sequence originates from a man in his forties with primary liver carcinoma and hepatitis B virus infection. The sequenced sample consisted of peripheral blood. The nucleotide sequence reads as follows: TGTGCCAGCAGCTTGATGGTTGGGGAAAAACTGTTTTTT. Its protein reads: CASSLMVGEKLFF.